The 21 T cell receptor beta chains listed next were all sequenced from one sample in a study of radiation and T cells in renal cell carcinoma. Noted time point: baseline pretreatment blood. Treatment reported: 15 Gy SBRT to primary tumor, nephrectomy 4 weeks later. The method was immunoSEQ multiplex PCR; TCRdb's version includes in-frame clones alone and lacks a portion of them. The repertoire holds some 100,000 clones, with about four fifths as singletons. This material consisted of blood, taken from a patient whose treatment included radiotherapy and nephrectomy. These TCRs come from a man aged 60-69 years with renal cell carcinoma.

V and J are TRBV23-1 and TRBJ1-2; D unresolved. TRBV23-1 is an open reading frame, and its role is uncertain. Deletions cut 2 bases from V and 4 bases from J, with 8 bases between. The CDR3 is made up of 13 amino acids. The CDR3 loop reads CASSQEILYGYTF. CDR3 in DNA: TGCGCCAGCAGTCAAGAAATCCTCTATGGCTACACCTTC.

V usage is TRBV14 and J usage is TRBJ2-7; no reliable D call. Germline assignment: CDR1 SGHDN and CDR2 FVKESK. The CDR3 extends over 14 amino acids. V lost 3 bases and J lost 3, with 12 bases in between. Here the CDR3 reads CASSHPPAFYEQYF. CDR3 coding DNA: TGTGCCAGCAGCCACCCACCCGCCTTCTACGAGCAGTACTTC.

This rearrangement joins TRBV7-9 to TRBJ1-1; possible D gene TRBD1, 6 bases. Germline CDR1 reads SEHNR; CDR2 reads FQNEAQ (reference sequence). V was shortened by 5 bases and J by 0 bases, with 10 bases between the two germline ends. The CDR3 runs 14 residues. The CDR3 nucleotides are TGTGCCAGCAGCACCCGGGACATGAACACTGAAGCTTTCTTT. This gives the protein CASSTRDMNTEAFF.

This chain joins TRBV7-2 and TRBJ2-3; a possible D gene is TRBD1 (6 bases). Per the germline V gene, CDR1 is SGHTA and CDR2 is FQGNSA. Trimming removed 4 bases from V and 6 bases from J, with 17 bases in between. CDR3 length equals 15 residues. CDR3 amino acids: CASSSDRWSRDTQYF. CDR3 in DNA: TGTGCCAGCAGCTCTGACAGGTGGAGTCGTGATACGCAGTATTTT.

The J gene is TRBJ1-1, the V gene TRBV18; TRBD1 might be the D (6 bases). Trimming removed 6 bases from V and 4 bases from J, with 15 bases in between. Germline CDR1 reads KGHSH; CDR2 reads LQKENI. The CDR3 covers 14 residues. CDR3 sequence reads: CASSPPGRGTEAFF. The CDR3 DNA reads as TGTGCCAGCTCGCCCCCTGGCAGGGGCACTGAAGCTTTCTTT.

CDR3 coding DNA: TGTGCCAGCAGGATTCAGGGGCCGGGCACTGAAGCTTTCTTT. Translating it yields CASRIQGPGTEAFF. The chain links TRBV2 to TRBJ1-1, with D tentatively TRBD1 (6 bases). The CDR3 extends over 14 amino acids. V gave up 6 bases and J gave up 4 bases, with 15 bases separating them. The germline V gene encodes CDR1 SNHLY and CDR2 FYNNEI.

V is TRBV4-2 and J is TRBJ2-7; TRBD2 might be the D (6 bases). The germline gives CDR1 LGHNA, CDR2 YNFKEQ. The CDR3 is 16 residues long. Deletions cut 0 bases from V and 2 bases from J, with 14 bases between. For the CDR3, the DNA is TGTGCCAGCAGCCAAGAGGGGTCTAGCGCAACCTACGAGCAGTACTTC. Encoded protein: CASSQEGSSATYEQYF.

The chain uses TRBV12-5 and TRBJ2-1, with a weak D call TRBD1 (6 bases). V gave up 0 bases and J gave up 6 bases, with 6 bases separating them. Germline loops: CDR1 LGHNT, CDR2 FRNRAP. There are 13 residues in the CDR3. The CDR3 loop reads CASGLVGGNEQFF. CDR3 bases: TGTGCTAGTGGTTTGGTAGGGGGCAATGAGCAGTTCTTC.

This chain joins TRBV19 and TRBJ2-5; TRBD1 might be the D (6 bases). The CDR3 is 14 residues long. Per germline, CDR1 LNHDA and CDR2 SQIVND (reference sequence). Trimming took off 6 bases at V and 3 bases at J, with 14 bases between the two ends. This CDR3 reads CASSWTVSEETQYF. CDR3 coding DNA: TGTGCCAGTAGCTGGACAGTCTCAGAAGAGACCCAGTACTTC.

This clone was seen a few times. The CDR3 nucleotides are TGCGCCAGCAGCCAAGATCTCGACGCTAGCACAGATACGCAGTATTTT. Protein sequence: CASSQDLDASTDTQYF. This chain joins TRBV4-3 and TRBJ2-3, with unresolved D. Germline V gene sequence: CDR1 LGHNA, CDR2 YSLEER. V was shortened by 0 bases and J by 0 bases, with 10 bases between the two germline ends. CDR3 length: 16 residues.

The V and J genes are TRBV5-1 and TRBJ1-1, with a weak D call TRBD1 (5 bases). The germline CDR1 and CDR2 sequences are SGHRS and YFSETQ. The CDR3 is 15 residues long. The V gene lost 4 bases and the J gene lost 3 bases, with 16 bases spanning the gap. The CDR3 loop is CASSRPGTSDTEAFF. The DNA for the CDR3 is TGCGCCAGCAGCCGCCCCGGGACGTCGGACACTGAAGCTTTCTTT.

The gene calls are TRBV5-6 and TRBJ2-1, with D maybe TRBD2 (5 bases). Trimming removed 4 bases at V and 9 bases at J, with 26 bases between. The CDR3 consists of 17 residues. Germline-derived CDR1 and CDR2 are SGHDT and YYEEEE. The CDR3 spells CASSPLKKRTALTEQFF. As DNA, the CDR3 is TGTGCCAGCAGCCCCTTGAAGAAGCGGACCGCGCTAACTGAGCAGTTCTTC.

The chain combines TRBV7-8 with TRBJ2-3; the D gene is possibly TRBD2 (7 bases). The CDR3 consists of 15 residues. CDR1 and CDR2 (germline): SGHVS, FQNEAQ. The V end lost 5 bases, the J end lost 5 bases, and 17 bases lay between the germline ends. The CDR3 sequence is CASSPERGGRDTQYF. Here the CDR3 DNA reads TGTGCCAGCAGCCCCGAGAGGGGGGGCAGAGATACGCAGTATTTT.

A note on this clone: This CDR3 is also generated by other DNA sequences in the sample. The chain couples TRBV9 to TRBJ2-7; D call uncertain. V was trimmed by 0 bases and J by 1 base, leaving 5 bases between them. The CDR3 extends over 13 amino acids. Germline V gene data show CDR1 as SGDLS and CDR2 as YYNGEE. The CDR3, as DNA: TGTGCCAGCAGCGTAGGGCTATCCTACGAGCAGTACTTC. This codes for CASSVGLSYEQYF.

V and J are TRBV7-7 and TRBJ2-7; 9 bases are shared with TRBD1. Germline trimming cut 4 bases from V and 4 bases from J; bases unmatched to any gene: 5. The CDR3 sequence is 14 residues long. The germline V gene encodes CDR1 SSHAT and CDR2 FNYEAQ (reference sequence). CDR3 in DNA: TGTGCCAGCAGCTCCGGGACAGGGTTGTACGAGCAGTACTTC. It yields the protein CASSSGTGLYEQYF.

This clone has a single count. This chain uses TRBV5-4 with TRBJ2-3, with a tentative D call TRBD2 (6 bases). V was clipped by 0 bases and J by 0 bases, with 8 bases between them. CDR1 and CDR2 (germline): SGHNT, YYREEE (reference sequence). This CDR3 has 15 residues. The CDR3 DNA reads TGTGCCAGCAGCTTGGGGGGGACTAGCACAGATACGCAGTATTTT. It translates to CASSLGGTSTDTQYF.

The table lists this clone with a few counts. The chain combines TRBV2 with TRBJ1-5; 9 bases match TRBD1. V dropped 3 bases and J dropped 8; count of bases not matched to a gene: 8. CDR1 and CDR2 (germline): SNHLY, FYNNEI. This CDR3 region has 15 residues. In DNA form, the CDR3 reads TGTGCCAGCAGTGATCGGGACAGGGTTAGAAAGCCCCAGCATTTT. This gives the protein CASSDRDRVRKPQHF.

CDR3 residues: CASTTRNTEAFF. The CDR3, as DNA: TGTGCCAGCACGACAAGGAACACTGAAGCTTTCTTT. The gene calls are TRBV28 and TRBJ1-1; D unresolved. Trimming took off 7 bases at V and 1 base at J, with 7 bases between the two ends. The germline CDR1 and CDR2 sequences are MDHEN and SYDVKM. The CDR3 has 12 residues.

The rearrangement uses TRBV4-1 and TRBJ2-3; maybe TRBD2 (6 bases). This CDR3 contains 16 residues. V lost 6 bases to trimming and J lost 0 bases, with 16 bases between them. Germline assignment: CDR1 MGHRA and CDR2 YSYEKL. The CDR3 region has the DNA TGCGCCAGCAGGAAGCTAGTAGCGGATAGCACAGATACGCAGTATTTT. Residues: CASRKLVADSTDTQYF.

The chain is built from TRBV10-3 and TRBJ2-5, with D possibly matching TRBD1 (5 bases). Germline assignment: CDR1 ENHRY and CDR2 SYGVKD. Trimming took 6 bases from V and 2 from J, leaving 13 bases between them. CDR3 length: 14 amino acids. The CDR3 here is CAISHYQGQETQYF. The CDR3 nucleotides are TGTGCCATCAGCCACTACCAGGGTCAAGAGACCCAGTACTTC.

The chain employs TRBV19 and TRBJ1-4, with no clear D. The ends were cut back, 6 bases at V and 9 bases at J, with 8 bases in the middle. There are 11 residues in the CDR3. Germline V gene lookup returns CDR1 LNHDA and CDR2 SQIVND (reference sequence). The CDR3 is CASSMAQKLFF. The DNA of the CDR3 is TGTGCCAGTAGCATGGCCCAAAAACTGTTTTTT.